These 27 T cell receptor beta chains originate from one sample sequenced in a study of regulatory T cells in long-lasting Graves disease. In building TCR beta libraries, iRepertoire HTBI primers were used together with Arm-PCR of CDR3 regions. TCRdb re-called the multiplex PCR reads through MiXCR, storing one row per CDR3 protein. Of hundreds of thousands of distinct CDR3 sequences listed, around a fifth are singletons. The time point denotes: persistent/refractory GD, antithyroid drugs over 5 years with positive TRAb. Extracted PBMC RNA gave rise to the TCR library. The sample here was peripheral blood mononuclear cells (PBMCs), taken when the disease was refractory, from a patient treated with antithyroid drugs. The receptors here all came from a female donor with Graves disease.

This clonotype was recorded a few times. This chain links TRBV10-2 with TRBJ2-7; 14 bases fit TRBD2. Losses at the gene ends were 9 bases for V and 0 bases for J; bases not matched to a gene: 10. Germline assignment: CDR1 WSHSY and CDR2 SAAADI. There are 17 residues in the CDR3. The CDR3 sequence: CASQRTSGGSHSYEQYF. CDR3 DNA sequence: TGCGCCAGTCAGAGGACTAGCGGGGGGTCCCACTCCTACGAGCAGTACTTC.

To note about this clonotype: A much more abundant neighbour one base away suggests this may be a read error. The chain employs TRBV11-2 and TRBJ2-7; D remains unclear. V lost 5 bases and J 3 bases, leaving 17 bases between the germline ends. The CDR3 extends over 15 amino acids. Germline V gives CDR1 SGHAT, CDR2 FQNNGV. The CDR3 is CASSGVKLTHYEQYF. As DNA, the CDR3 is TGTGCCAGCAGCGGCGTTAAATTGACACACTACGAGCAGTACTTC.

The chain couples TRBV12-3 or TRBV12-4 to TRBJ2-7; D remains ambiguous. The CDR3 runs to 14 residues. V was cut by 3 bases and J by 2 bases, with 11 bases left in between. The CDR3 region is CASSFTPFTYEQYF. DNA for the CDR3: TGTGCCAGCAGTTTTACTCCTTTTACCTACGAGCAGTACTTC.

This clonotype was seen ten or more times. This chain connects TRBV20-1 to TRBJ1-1, with D unclear. This CDR3 has 14 residues. V shed 2 bases and J shed 1 base, with 11 bases lying between them. CDR1 is DFQATT, CDR2 SNEGSKA, per germline (reference sequence). The CDR3 reads CSARPPQENTEAFF. The CDR3 nucleotides are TGCAGTGCTAGACCCCCACAAGAGAACACTGAAGCTTTCTTT.

In this sample, this clonotype turned up many times. The chain joins TRBV11-2 to TRBJ2-7, with D possibly matching TRBD1 (6 bases). Germline CDR1 is SGHAT and CDR2 is FQNNGV. CDR3 length equals 14 residues. Trimming removed 4 bases from V and 7 bases from J, with 17 bases in between. This chain's CDR3 is CASSSNPGVGEQYF. Here the CDR3 DNA reads TGTGCCAGCAGCTCTAACCCAGGGGTGGGAGAGCAGTACTTC.

The gene calls are TRBV6-1 and TRBJ1-1, with a weak D call TRBD1 (6 bases). Germline loops: CDR1 MNHNS, CDR2 SASEGT. The CDR3 covers 11 residues. Trimming removed 7 bases from V and 5 bases from J, with 8 bases in between. Here the CDR3 reads CASNRETEAFF. The CDR3 DNA follows: TGTGCCAGCAACAGGGAAACTGAAGCTTTCTTT.

On this clonotype: A much larger clone lies one base from this, so it may be a read error. The chain recombines TRBV29-1 with TRBJ2-7; no firm D call. The CDR3 has 13 amino acids. V was shortened by 7 bases and J by 3 bases, with 16 bases between the two germline ends. The germline gives CDR1 SQVTM, CDR2 ANQGSEA. CDR3: CSAVTGRFYEQYF. CDR3 nucleotides: TGCAGCGCCGTGACCGGACGGTTCTACGAGCAGTACTTC.

This clonotype was counted only a few times. The rearrangement joins TRBV6-1 to TRBJ2-5; 11 bases are a match to TRBD2. After removal of 8 bases from V and 1 base from J, the junction contained 3 bases not matched to a gene. The length of the CDR3 is 14 residues. Germline V gene data show CDR1 as MNHNS and CDR2 as SASEGT. The CDR3 bases are TGTGCCAGCCGTAGCGGGAGGGCCCAAGAGACCCAGTACTTC. This codes for CASRSGRAQETQYF.

The genes are TRBV28 and TRBJ2-7, with TRBD1 matching over 10 bases. Germline CDR1 MDHEN, CDR2 SYDVKM. The CDR3 spans 15 residues. With V trimmed by 6 bases and J by 6 bases, 11 bases remained unmatched. CDR3 nucleotide sequence: TGTGCCAGCAGCCCCGGGACAGGGGCTCCGTTCGAGCAGTACTTC. This gives the protein CASSPGTGAPFEQYF.

V and J are TRBV20-1 and TRBJ2-1; no clear D gene. CDR3 length equals 14 residues. V was cut by 6 bases and J by 1 base, with 13 bases left in between. In germline, CDR1 is DFQATT, CDR2 SNEGSKA (reference sequence). CDR3 sequence: CSAAPWSSYNEQFF. CDR3 DNA sequence: TGCAGTGCGGCCCCTTGGAGTTCCTACAATGAGCAGTTCTTC.

In its sample, this clonotype was seen many times. The chain couples TRBV20-1 to TRBJ1-1; D is perhaps TRBD1 (5 bases). The CDR3 consists of 13 residues. Deletions cut 5 bases from V and 0 bases from J, with 10 bases between. In germline, CDR1 is DFQATT, CDR2 SNEGSKA (reference sequence). The CDR3 sequence: CSAETAVNTEAFF. CDR3 coding DNA: TGCAGTGCTGAGACAGCGGTGAACACTGAAGCTTTCTTT.

At least ten counts were recorded for this clonotype. The junction departs from the called germline gene at one end, perhaps through a read error. This chain joins TRBV5-5 and TRBJ1-2; D not certain. This CDR3 spans 14 amino acids. CDR1 is SGHKS and CDR2 is YYEKEE in the germline V gene (reference sequence). The CDR3 protein is CASSLEAHNYGYTF. CDR3 sequence (DNA): TGCGCCAGCAGCTTGGAGGCACACAACTATGGCTACACCTTC.

This clonotype was seen repeatedly, ten times or more. The chain has TRBV6-1 and TRBJ1-3; D is ambiguous. The germline V gene encodes CDR1 MNHNS and CDR2 SASEGT. The CDR3 is 15 residues long. With 5 bases removed from V and 0 bases from J, the gap between germline ends came to 11 bases. The CDR3 DNA follows: TGTGCCAGCAGTAACAGCCTTGCCTCTGGAAACACCATATATTTT. Its translation is CASSNSLASGNTIYF.

This clonotype was seen repeatedly, ten times or more. This rearrangement joins TRBV11-2 to TRBJ2-5; 13 bases map to TRBD2. Per the germline V gene, CDR1 is SGHAT and CDR2 is FQNNGV. This CDR3 is built from 15 residues. V lost 6 bases, J lost 4 bases, and 5 bases stayed unmatched. The CDR3 DNA reads as TGTGCCAGCAGACGACTAGCGGGAGGTTCAGAGACCCAGTACTTC. This codes for CASRRLAGGSETQYF. Combining the CDR3 with reference TRBV11-2 and TRBJ2-5 gives the whole variable domain EAGVAQSPRYKIIEKRQSVAFWCNPISGHATLYWYQQILGQGPKLLIQFQNNGVVDDSQLPKDRFSAERLKGVDSTLKIQPAKLEDSAVYLCASRRLAGGSETQYFGPGTRLLVL.

About this clonotype: This may be a read error, as it is one base from a much larger clone. V usage is TRBV27 and J usage is TRBJ1-1, with 7 bases identical to TRBD1. J lost 6 bases, V lost 7 bases, and 11 bases had no gene match. The germline CDR1 and CDR2 sequences are MNHEY and SMNVEV (reference sequence). The CDR3 extends over 14 amino acids. The CDR3 spells CASIGAGGGSEAFF. CDR3 sequence (DNA): TGTGCCAGCATCGGGGCAGGGGGGGGTTCTGAAGCTTTCTTT.

There are many counts of this clonotype. V gene TRBV12-3 or TRBV12-4 combines with J gene TRBJ2-7; 11 bases are a match to TRBD1. The length of the CDR3 is 15 residues. Unmatched junction bases numbered 2, after V lost 4 bases and J lost 0 bases. As DNA, the CDR3 is TGTGCCAGCAGTTACGGGACAGGGGGCTCCTACGAGCAGTACTTC. Its protein product is CASSYGTGGSYEQYF.

In the case of this clonotype: A read error may be the cause here, since a much bigger clone is one base away. The J gene is TRBJ2-5, the V gene TRBV7-6, with 10 bases fitting TRBD1. The J segment lost 3 bases and the V segment lost 8 bases, leaving 9 bases of the junction unmatched. The CDR3 spans 15 residues. Germline assignment: CDR1 SGHVS and CDR2 FNYEAQ. The CDR3 spells CASGLRGQGKETQYF. DNA for the CDR3: TGTGCCAGCGGCCTCCGGGGACAGGGGAAAGAGACCCAGTACTTC.

A single count supports this clonotype. At one end, the junction sequence differs from germline, possibly due to a read error. The V and J genes are TRBV19 and TRBJ1-1; 12 nucleotides align to TRBD1. The CDR3 covers 16 residues. Germline V gene lookup returns CDR1 LNHDA and CDR2 SQIVND (reference sequence). CDR3 protein: CASSIRDRGLGTGAFF. The CDR3 nucleotides are TGTGCCAGTAGTATTCGGGACAGGGGGCTTGGCACTGGAGCTTTCTTT.

In this sample, this clonotype turned up a few times. The V call is TRBV20-1, the J call TRBJ2-7; TRBD1 matches 8 bases. The junction had 6 bases not matched to a gene; V was cut back by 0 bases and J by 5 bases. Germline CDR1 DFQATT, CDR2 SNEGSKA (reference sequence). CDR3 size: 14 residues. DNA for the CDR3: TGCAGTGCTAGAGATTCAGGGGGCAGGGACGAGCAGTACTTC. Translated, it gives CSARDSGGRDEQYF.

V usage is TRBV18 and J usage is TRBJ2-7; 9 nucleotides match TRBD2. Germline V gene lookup returns CDR1 KGHSH and CDR2 LQKENI. The CDR3 consists of 14 residues. J gave up 5 bases and V 3 bases, and 5 bases lay outside the gene matches. The CDR3 sequence: CASSPTEREDEQYF. CDR3 DNA: TGTGCCAGCTCACCTACAGAGCGGGAGGACGAGCAGTACTTC.

This clonotype was counted between two and nine times. The chain has TRBV6-9 and TRBJ2-2; a weak D match, TRBD1 (6 bases). Germline assignment: CDR1 MNHGY and CDR2 SVAAGI. This CDR3 has 15 amino acids. V was clipped by 4 bases and J by 0 bases, with 9 bases between them. CDR3 sequence reads: CASSSGTTNTGELFF. The CDR3 DNA sequence: TGTGCCAGCAGTTCCGGGACAACGAACACCGGGGAGCTGTTTTTT.

The rearrangement joins TRBV27 to TRBJ2-7; no firm D call. Trimming removed 1 base at V and 6 bases at J, with 10 bases between. Looked up from germline, CDR1 is MNHEY and CDR2 is SMNVEV (reference sequence). CDR3 length: 13 residues. CDR3 sequence (DNA): TGTGCCAGCAGTTTATGCGGCGGAAGCGAGCAGTACTTC. It codes for CASSLCGGSEQYF.

Details on this clonotype: Germline and junction disagree at one end, which may indicate a read error. The gene calls are TRBV30 and TRBJ1-2, with 10 bases that match TRBD1. The germline gives CDR1 GTSNPN, CDR2 SVGIG (reference sequence). This CDR3 is 11 amino acids long. DNA for the CDR3: TGTGCTGCGACAGGGGGCTATGGCTACATCTTC. Amino acid sequence: CAATGGYGYIF.

This clonotype was seen more than once but under ten times. The V and J genes are TRBV29-1 and TRBJ1-5; maybe TRBD1 (6 bases). Germline CDR1 and CDR2: SQVTM and ANQGSEA. Trimming shortened V by 4 bases and J by 9 bases, and 16 bases separated the two germline ends. CDR3 length: 13 amino acids. The CDR3: CSVGGLTEGPQHF. CDR3 nucleotide sequence: TGCAGCGTTGGGGGGCTTACCGAGGGGCCCCAGCATTTT.

The table lists this clonotype with many counts. This rearrangement joins TRBV7-9 to TRBJ1-4; D gene ambiguous. The V and J ends lost 3 bases and 5 bases respectively, with 13 bases between them. CDR1 and CDR2 (germline): SEHNR, FQNEAQ (reference sequence). The CDR3 sequence is 15 residues long. Here the CDR3 DNA reads TGTGCCAGCAGCTTGCGGACGGGAATAAATGAAAAACTGTTTTTT. Residues: CASSLRTGINEKLFF. Combining the CDR3 with reference TRBV7-9 and TRBJ1-4 gives the whole variable domain DTGVSQNPRHKITKRGQNVTFRCDPISEHNRLYWYRQTLGQGPEFLTYFQNEAQLEKSRLLSDRFSAERPKGSFSTLEIQRTEQGDSAMYLCASSLRTGINEKLFFGSGTQLSVL.

This clonotype was seen only a few times. The rearrangement joins TRBV6-2 or TRBV6-3 to TRBJ2-6; D is perhaps TRBD1 or TRBD2 (5 bases each). The germline V gene has CDR1 MNHEY and CDR2 SVGEGT. This CDR3 contains 15 residues. V was pared by 5 bases and J by 3 bases, with 11 bases between. The CDR3 DNA sequence: TGTGCCAGCAGTGAAGTTGGGGGTGGGGCCAACGTCCTGACTTTC. Its translation is CASSEVGGGANVLTF.

This clonotype was detected only a few times. The V call is TRBV18, the J call TRBJ1-1, with TRBD1 as a possible D gene (6 bases). Germline lookup yields CDR1 KGHSH and CDR2 LQKENI. V shed 5 bases and J shed 5 bases, with 15 bases lying between them. This CDR3 is built from 14 residues. Written as DNA, the CDR3 is TGTGCCAGCTCAGCAATTCAGGGGAGTACTGAAGCTTTCTTT. It encodes CASSAIQGSTEAFF.